This T cell receptor beta chain originates from a study of blood T cell repertoires in COVID-19. TCRdb keeps only in-frame clones here, not all; method: immunoSEQ multiplex PCR. In the table there are 200,000 or so clones, about 88% of which are singletons. Germline V gene lookup returns CDR1 SNHLY and CDR2 FYNNEI. V trimming: 4 bases; J trimming: 7 bases; junction bases outside the gene matches: 8. The CDR3 is made up of 15 amino acids. The sample consisted of peripheral blood. This TCR was recovered from a man aged 45-65 years with COVID-19, enrolled during active disease. The chain links TRBV2 to TRBJ2-1, with TRBD2 matching over 9 bases. The CDR3 loop reads CASSVWRLAENEQFF. As DNA, the CDR3 is TGTGCCAGCAGTGTGTGGAGACTAGCGGAGAATGAGCAGTTCTTC.